What follows are 30 T cell receptor beta chains derived from one specimen sequenced in a study of PD-L1 blockade in urothelial cancer. Regarding time point: peripheral blood 6 weeks after treatment start. TCRdb's table, derived via immunoSEQ multiplex PCR, lists solely in-frame clones and lacks some. The table has tens of thousands of clones, around 82% seen once. This specimen consisted of PBMCs, obtained around atezolizumab (anti-PD-L1) treatment. The receptors were sampled from a man aged 65 to 85 with urothelial cancer.

V usage is TRBV9 and J usage is TRBJ2-2, with TRBD2 as a possible D gene (6 bases). The CDR3 extends over 17 amino acids. V lost 2 bases and J lost 5, with 19 bases in between. Germline CDR1 reads SGDLS; CDR2 reads YYNGEE. This chain's CDR3 is CASSVGDLLGVTGELFF. The DNA for the CDR3 is TGTGCCAGCAGCGTCGGGGACTTATTGGGAGTTACCGGGGAGCTGTTTTTT.

The V call is TRBV11-3, the J call TRBJ2-2, with TRBD2 matching over 7 bases. CDR3 length: 15 residues. Germline trimming cut 5 bases from V and 4 bases from J; bases unmatched to any gene: 7. The V gene's germline CDR1 is SGHNT and CDR2 YENEEA. CDR3 coding DNA: TGTGCCAGCAGCGCCCGACTAGCTAGCACCGGGGAGCTGTTTTTT. This translates into CASSARLASTGELFF.

V gene TRBV9 combines with J gene TRBJ2-3; 10 nucleotides match TRBD2. J was trimmed by 5 bases and V by 7 bases; bases with no gene match: 7. Germline V CDR1 and CDR2: SGDLS, YYNGEE. The CDR3 extends over 14 amino acids. The DNA for the CDR3 is TGTGCCAGCTCTTCTAGCGGGAGAAGAGATACGCAGTATTTT. This gives the protein CASSSSGRRDTQYF.

The chain uses TRBV18 and TRBJ2-7; weak D call: TRBD1 (5 bases). CDR1 and CDR2 (germline): KGHSH, LQKENI. Trimming left V 3 bases short and J 0 bases short, with 9 bases between. The length of the CDR3 is 14 residues. The CDR3 is CASSPDRFSYEQYF. The DNA of the CDR3 is TGTGCCAGCTCACCCGACAGATTCTCCTACGAGCAGTACTTC.

V gene TRBV27 combines with J gene TRBJ2-2; tentative D call: TRBD2 (5 bases). The CDR3 has 15 amino acids. The V end lost 5 bases, the J end lost 1 base, and 11 bases lay between the germline ends. CDR1 is MNHEY, CDR2 SMNVEV, per germline (reference sequence). The CDR3 spells CASSKGRVNTGELFF. Written as DNA, the CDR3 is TGTGCCAGCAGTAAAGGGCGGGTGAACACCGGGGAGCTGTTTTTT.

The chain employs TRBV25-1 and TRBJ2-2; 12 bases agree with TRBD2. Trimming removed 2 bases from V and 3 bases from J; junction bases left unmatched: 4. The CDR3 contains 17 residues. The germline V gene encodes CDR1 MGHDK and CDR2 SYGVNS. The CDR3 DNA is TGTGCCAGCAGTGAAACTAGCGGGAGGAGCTACACCGGGGAGCTGTTTTTT. It specifies CASSETSGRSYTGELFF. Combining the CDR3 with reference TRBV25-1 and TRBJ2-2 gives the whole variable domain EADIYQTPRYLVIGTGKKITLECSQTMGHDKMYWYQQDPGMELHLIHYSYGVNSTEKGDLSSESTVSRIRTEHFPLTLESARPSHTSQYLCASSETSGRSYTGELFFGEGSRLTVL.

The chain has TRBV7-8 and TRBJ1-1; unclear D gene. The V end lost 5 bases, the J end lost 1 base, and 8 bases lay between the germline ends. The CDR3 extends over 13 amino acids. Germline CDR1 is SGHVS and CDR2 is FQNEAQ. In nucleotides, the CDR3 is TGTGCCAGCAGCCGCACTCAGAACACTGAAGCTTTCTTT. Residues: CASSRTQNTEAFF.

This clone was recorded only once. V and J are TRBV5-4 and TRBJ1-5; D gene uncertain. The CDR3 spans 13 residues. Germline CDR1 is SGHNT and CDR2 is YYREEE (reference sequence). Between the trimmed V and J ends, which lost 5 bases and 4 bases, there was a span of 10 bases. The CDR3 loop reads CASSRDLNQPQHF. In DNA, the CDR3 is TGTGCCAGCAGTCGCGACTTAAATCAGCCCCAGCATTTT.

Here the CDR3 DNA reads TGTGCCAGCAGCTTAAGGACTAGCGGGGGGGATACGCAGTATTTT. Translation: CASSLRTSGGDTQYF. The chain is built from TRBV7-6 and TRBJ2-3; 14 nucleotides line up with TRBD2. V was pared by 2 bases and J by 6 bases, with 1 base of the junction left unmatched. This CDR3 has 15 amino acids. CDR1 is SGHVS, CDR2 FNYEAQ, per germline. The full variable domain, its missing parts supplied by reference TRBV7-6 and TRBJ2-3, is GAGVSQSPRYKVTKRGQDVALRCDPISGHVSLYWYRQALGQGPEFLTYFNYEAQQDKSGLPNDRFSAERPEGSISTLTIQRTEQRDSAMYRCASSLRTSGGDTQYFGPGTRLTVL.

This chain links TRBV4-1 with TRBJ2-2, with D possibly TRBD2 on 5 matching bases. V shed 0 bases and J shed 5 bases, with 7 bases lying between them. Per the germline V gene, CDR1 is MGHRA and CDR2 is YSYEKL. This CDR3 has 14 residues. The CDR3 is CASSQDLATGELFF. The DNA for the CDR3 is TGCGCCAGCAGCCAAGATTTAGCGACCGGGGAGCTGTTTTTT.

The chain links TRBV28 to TRBJ2-3; 7 nucleotides agree with TRBD2. V lost 6 bases and J lost 6; bases outside the gene matches: 9. The germline V gene encodes CDR1 MDHEN and CDR2 SYDVKM. CDR3 length: 14 residues. The CDR3: CASSSSGLADTQYF. CDR3 in DNA: TGTGCCAGCAGCTCTAGCGGATTGGCGGATACGCAGTATTTT.

The chain recombines TRBV11-2 with TRBJ2-1; the D gene is possibly TRBD2 (6 bases). The CDR3 is 14 amino acids. Germline CDR1 reads SGHAT; CDR2 reads FQNNGV. V was clipped by 3 bases and J by 2 bases, with 8 bases between them. The DNA for the CDR3 is TGTGCCAGCAGCTTTAGCGGTACCTACAATGAGCAGTTCTTC. Translated: CASSFSGTYNEQFF. Combining the CDR3 with reference TRBV11-2 and TRBJ2-1 gives the whole variable domain EAGVAQSPRYKIIEKRQSVAFWCNPISGHATLYWYQQILGQGPKLLIQFQNNGVVDDSQLPKDRFSAERLKGVDSTLKIQPAKLEDSAVYLCASSFSGTYNEQFFGPGTRLTVL.

The chain joins TRBV9 to TRBJ2-2, with TRBD2 matching over 13 bases. CDR3 size: 18 residues. The germline gives CDR1 SGDLS, CDR2 YYNGEE. V gave up 3 bases and J gave up 4 bases; unmatched junction bases: 9. The CDR3 region has the DNA TGTGCCAGCAGCGAAGATCCGGGACTAGCGGGATCCACCGGGGAGCTGTTTTTT. It yields the protein CASSEDPGLAGSTGELFF.

This chain joins TRBV25-1 and TRBJ2-7, with D unclear. CDR1 MGHDK and CDR2 SYGVNS come from the germline V gene. The length of the CDR3 is 13 residues. V was cut by 4 bases and J by 6 bases, with 13 bases left in between. The CDR3, as DNA: TGTGCCAGCAGTGCATCGCCCTTAGTCGAGCAGTACTTC. Translating it yields CASSASPLVEQYF.

In this sample, this clone turned up a few times. V and J are TRBV19 and TRBJ1-5, with TRBD1 identical over 9 bases. Germline assignment: CDR1 LNHDA and CDR2 SQIVND (reference sequence). Trimming at V came to 10 bases and at J to 5 bases, leaving 9 bases not matched to a gene. The CDR3 is 14 residues long. CDR3 in DNA: TGTGCCACATCAGGGGGACAGGGTTATCAGCCCCAGCATTTT. Protein product: CATSGGQGYQPQHF.

The count of this clone is one. The chain is built from TRBV5-4 and TRBJ2-3; 10 bases line up with TRBD2. Losses at the gene ends were 0 bases for V and 7 bases for J; bases not matched to a gene: 14. Germline CDR1 and CDR2: SGHNT and YYREEE (reference sequence). The CDR3 contains 18 residues. The DNA of the CDR3 is TGTGCCAGCAGCTTGGTGCCCCTTCCTAGCGGGAGTTTACATACGCAGTATTTT. The encoded protein is CASSLVPLPSGSLHTQYF.

This rearrangement joins TRBV7-8 to TRBJ2-5, with TRBD2 as a possible D gene (6 bases). The V gene lost 1 base and the J gene lost 3 bases, with 9 bases spanning the gap. The germline gives CDR1 SGHVS, CDR2 FQNEAQ. CDR3 length: 14 amino acids. The chain's CDR3 is CASSLGLAKETQYF. CDR3 nucleotide sequence: TGTGCCAGCAGCTTAGGTCTAGCGAAAGAGACCCAGTACTTC.

V and J are TRBV27 and TRBJ2-5, with 7 bases lining up with TRBD2. V trimming: 5 bases; J trimming: 2 bases; junction bases outside the gene matches: 2. Germline V CDR1 and CDR2: MNHEY, SMNVEV (reference sequence). The CDR3 covers 13 residues. The CDR3 DNA sequence: TGTGCCAGCAGTGGGGGGGGTCAAGAGACCCAGTACTTC. It specifies CASSGGGQETQYF.

The chain is built from TRBV2 and TRBJ2-1, with TRBD1 as a possible D gene (6 bases). The CDR3 is 16 amino acids. The germline V and J ends were trimmed by 4 bases and 1 base, with 14 bases remaining between them. Germline V gene data show CDR1 as SNHLY and CDR2 as FYNNEI. The CDR3 is CASSGGRRLSYNEQFF. Written as DNA, the CDR3 is TGTGCCAGCAGTGGGGGGCGGAGGTTGTCCTACAATGAGCAGTTCTTC.

The gene calls are TRBV5-8 and TRBJ1-2; 8 nucleotides line up with TRBD1. Germline CDR1 is SGHTS and CDR2 is YDEGEE. With 2 bases clipped from V and 4 bases from J, the junction kept 10 bases outside the gene matches. This CDR3 comprises 16 residues. CDR3 sequence reads: CASSFGTGSLGYGYTF. The CDR3 DNA reads as TGTGCCAGCAGCTTTGGGACAGGTTCTCTCGGCTATGGCTACACCTTC.

In this sample, this clone turned up a few times. The CDR3 sequence is CASSRDSAYNEQFF. The CDR3 DNA reads as TGTGCCAGCAGCCGGGACTCTGCGTACAATGAGCAGTTCTTC. The J gene is TRBJ2-1, the V gene TRBV7-9; D is perhaps TRBD2 (6 bases). The CDR3 spans 14 residues. Per germline, CDR1 SEHNR and CDR2 FQNEAQ (reference sequence). V was trimmed by 5 bases and J by 4 bases, leaving 12 bases between them.

This chain connects TRBV19 to TRBJ2-5, with 15 bases matching TRBD2. CDR3 length: 15 amino acids. Germline V gives CDR1 LNHDA, CDR2 SQIVND (reference sequence). Germline trimming cut 4 bases from V and 4 bases from J; bases unmatched to any gene: 1. CDR3 in amino acids: CASSTGLAGGETQYF. In nucleotides, the CDR3 is TGTGCCAGTAGTACGGGACTAGCGGGAGGAGAGACCCAGTACTTC.

V and J are TRBV11-2 and TRBJ2-7, with D hard to call. Germline V CDR1 and CDR2: SGHAT, FQNNGV. V dropped 2 bases and J dropped 3 bases, with 5 bases sitting between them. This CDR3 has 12 residues. CDR3 residues: CASSLYGYEQYF. Here the CDR3 DNA reads TGTGCCAGCAGCTTATACGGCTACGAGCAGTACTTC.

The chain joins TRBV5-5 to TRBJ2-7, with a weak D call TRBD1 (7 bases). V was trimmed by 0 bases and J by 4 bases, leaving 11 bases between them. The CDR3 length is 14 residues. Per the germline V gene, CDR1 is SGHKS and CDR2 is YYEKEE (reference sequence). CDR3 coding DNA: TGTGCCAGCAGCTTGGTGGAGGGGGCGTACGAGCAGTACTTC. Protein product: CASSLVEGAYEQYF.

V gene TRBV18 combines with J gene TRBJ2-1; a possible D gene is TRBD2 (5 bases). CDR1 and CDR2 (germline): KGHSH, LQKENI. Trimming shortened V by 0 bases and J by 4 bases, and 13 bases separated the two germline ends. The CDR3 consists of 16 residues. The CDR3 protein is CASSPPSEAVYNEQFF. The CDR3 DNA sequence: TGTGCCAGCTCACCACCGTCGGAGGCAGTGTACAATGAGCAGTTCTTC.

V is TRBV7-9 and J is TRBJ1-3, with 7 bases identical to TRBD1. The junction had 2 bases not matched to a gene; V was cut back by 0 bases and J by 3 bases. CDR1 is SEHNR, CDR2 FQNEAQ, per germline (reference sequence). The length of the CDR3 is 15 residues. The CDR3 nucleotides read TGTGCCAGCAGCTTAGCGTGGACAGGTGGAAACACCATATATTTT. Translating gives CASSLAWTGGNTIYF.

The chain couples TRBV7-3 to TRBJ1-1; a possible D gene is TRBD1 (5 bases). The V gene lost 4 bases and the J gene lost 0 bases, with 15 bases spanning the gap. This CDR3 region has 16 residues. CDR1 is SGHTA and CDR2 is FQGTGA in the germline V gene. The CDR3 DNA reads as TGTGCCAGCAGCTCCGGGGGGATTCACATGAACACTGAAGCTTTCTTT. This translates into CASSSGGIHMNTEAFF.

This clone was observed a handful of times. The chain employs TRBV2 and TRBJ2-1; tentatively, D is TRBD1 (5 bases). Germline V lookup: CDR1 SNHLY, CDR2 FYNNEI. V lost 8 bases and J lost 5, with 13 bases in between. The CDR3 is 13 amino acids. The CDR3 bases are TGTGCCAGCGAGCCAGACAGCAACAATGAGCAGTTCTTC. Translating it yields CASEPDSNNEQFF.

The chain has TRBV27 and TRBJ2-7; tentative D call: TRBD2 (6 bases). Trimming took 3 bases from V and 4 from J, leaving 13 bases between them. Germline V gene lookup returns CDR1 MNHEY and CDR2 SMNVEV (reference sequence). CDR3 length: 14 amino acids. The chain's CDR3 is CASSLGGGDYEQYF. The CDR3 DNA reads TGTGCCAGCAGTTTGGGTGGAGGGGATTACGAGCAGTACTTC.

V is TRBV9 and J is TRBJ2-7; TRBD2 aligns across 9 bases. Germline V CDR1 and CDR2: SGDLS, YYNGEE. With V trimmed by 0 bases and J by 4 bases, 5 bases remained unmatched. The CDR3 has 15 residues. The CDR3 sequence is CASSVGTAGGYEQYF. The DNA for the CDR3 is TGTGCCAGCAGCGTAGGTACAGCGGGAGGATACGAGCAGTACTTC.